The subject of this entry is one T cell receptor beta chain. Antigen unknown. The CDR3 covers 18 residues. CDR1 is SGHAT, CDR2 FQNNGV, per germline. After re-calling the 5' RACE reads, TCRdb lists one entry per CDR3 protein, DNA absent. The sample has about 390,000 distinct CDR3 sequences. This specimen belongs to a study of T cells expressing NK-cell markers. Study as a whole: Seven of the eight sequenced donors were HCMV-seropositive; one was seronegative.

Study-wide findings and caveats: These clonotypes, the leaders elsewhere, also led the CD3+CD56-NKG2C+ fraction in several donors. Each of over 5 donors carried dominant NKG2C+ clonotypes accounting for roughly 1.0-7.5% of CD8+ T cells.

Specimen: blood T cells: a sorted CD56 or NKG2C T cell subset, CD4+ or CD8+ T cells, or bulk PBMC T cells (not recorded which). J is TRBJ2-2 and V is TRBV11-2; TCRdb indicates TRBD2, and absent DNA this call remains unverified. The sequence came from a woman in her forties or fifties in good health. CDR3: CASSLGLAGERYTGELFF.